The source of this T cell receptor (beta chain) is a study of technical replicates of blood from a handful of donors. V was clipped by 6 bases and J by 1 base, with 14 bases between them. The germline V gene encodes CDR1 SGHRS and CDR2 YFSETQ. This CDR3 is built from 14 residues. Sequencing was performed with immunoSEQ multiplex PCR; in TCRdb, only in-frame clones are kept and a portion is missing. The table records fewer than 85,000 clones, about 95% of them present only once. The V gene is TRBV5-1, the J gene TRBJ2-7, with a possible D match to TRBD1 (5 bases). The sequencing sample was made of T cells isolated from PBMCs. The TCR comes from a human donor in good health. The CDR3 loop reads CASNQDSRSYEQYF. The CDR3 DNA reads as TGCGCCAGCAACCAAGACAGTCGGTCCTACGAGCAGTACTTC.